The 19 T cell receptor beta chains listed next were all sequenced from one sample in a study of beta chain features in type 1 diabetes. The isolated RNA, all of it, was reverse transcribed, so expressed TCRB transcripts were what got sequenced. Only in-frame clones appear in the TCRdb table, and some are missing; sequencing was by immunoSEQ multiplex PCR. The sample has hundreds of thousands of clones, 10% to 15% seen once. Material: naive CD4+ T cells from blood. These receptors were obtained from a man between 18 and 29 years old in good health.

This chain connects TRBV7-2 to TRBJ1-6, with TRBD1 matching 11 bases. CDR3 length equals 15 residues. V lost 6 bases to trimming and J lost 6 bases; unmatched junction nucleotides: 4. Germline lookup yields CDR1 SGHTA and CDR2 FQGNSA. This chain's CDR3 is CASRLDRGLNSPLHF. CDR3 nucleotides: TGTGCCAGCAGGTTGGACAGGGGGCTTAATTCACCCCTCCACTTT.

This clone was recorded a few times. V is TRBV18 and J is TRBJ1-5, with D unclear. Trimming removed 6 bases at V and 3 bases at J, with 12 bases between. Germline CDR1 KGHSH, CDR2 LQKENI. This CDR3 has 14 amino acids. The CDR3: CASSLEGFNQPQHF. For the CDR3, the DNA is TGTGCCAGCTCCCTGGAGGGTTTCAATCAGCCCCAGCATTTT.

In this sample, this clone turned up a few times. The CDR3 DNA sequence: TGTGCCAGCAGTACGGGGAACACTGAAGCTTTCTTT. It yields the protein CASSTGNTEAFF. The chain has TRBV6-5 and TRBJ1-1; D unresolved. The CDR3 runs 12 residues. The ends were cut back, 5 bases at V and 1 base at J, with 5 bases in the middle. The germline V gene has CDR1 MNHEY and CDR2 SVGAGI.

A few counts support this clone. The DNA of the CDR3 is TGTGCCAGCAGCCCTATCGACAGGGAAGCTTTCTTT. It specifies CASSPIDREAFF. V is TRBV13 and J is TRBJ1-1; a weak D match, TRBD1 (6 bases). The V gene lost 5 bases and the J gene lost 8 bases, with 12 bases spanning the gap. The CDR3 has 12 residues. Germline CDR1 reads PRHDT; CDR2 reads FYEKMQ (reference sequence).

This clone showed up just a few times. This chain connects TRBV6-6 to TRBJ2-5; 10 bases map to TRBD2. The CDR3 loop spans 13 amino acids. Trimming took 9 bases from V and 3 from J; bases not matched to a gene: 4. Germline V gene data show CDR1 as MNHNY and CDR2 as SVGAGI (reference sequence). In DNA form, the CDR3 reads TGTGCCAGTGAAGCGGGGGGGAAAGAGACCCAGTACTTC. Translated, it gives CASEAGGKETQYF.

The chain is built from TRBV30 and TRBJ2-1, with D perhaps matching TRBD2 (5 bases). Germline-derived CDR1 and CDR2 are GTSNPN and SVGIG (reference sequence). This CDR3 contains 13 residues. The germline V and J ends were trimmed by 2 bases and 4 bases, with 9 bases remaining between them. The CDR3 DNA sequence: TGTGCCTGGAGTATTCGGACTTACAATGAGCAGTTCTTC. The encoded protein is CAWSIRTYNEQFF.

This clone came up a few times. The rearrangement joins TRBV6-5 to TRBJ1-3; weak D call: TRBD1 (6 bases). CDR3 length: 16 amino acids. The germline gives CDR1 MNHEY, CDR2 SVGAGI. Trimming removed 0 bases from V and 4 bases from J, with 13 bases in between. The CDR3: CASSYSGQGPGNTIYF. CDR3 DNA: TGTGCCAGCAGTTACTCGGGGCAGGGGCCCGGAAACACCATATATTTT.

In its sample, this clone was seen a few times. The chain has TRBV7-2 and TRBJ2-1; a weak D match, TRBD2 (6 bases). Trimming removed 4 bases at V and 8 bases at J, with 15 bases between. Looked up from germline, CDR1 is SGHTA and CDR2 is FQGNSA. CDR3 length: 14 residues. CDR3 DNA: TGTGCCAGCAGCTCGGGACTTAGGGGCCATGAGCAGTTCTTC. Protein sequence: CASSSGLRGHEQFF.

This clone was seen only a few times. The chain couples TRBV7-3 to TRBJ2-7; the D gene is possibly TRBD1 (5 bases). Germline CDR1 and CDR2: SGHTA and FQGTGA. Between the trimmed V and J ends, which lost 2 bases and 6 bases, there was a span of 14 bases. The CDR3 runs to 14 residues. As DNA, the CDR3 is TGTGCCAGCAGCTTAGGGGCCGACTTGGGCGAGCAGTACTTC. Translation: CASSLGADLGEQYF.

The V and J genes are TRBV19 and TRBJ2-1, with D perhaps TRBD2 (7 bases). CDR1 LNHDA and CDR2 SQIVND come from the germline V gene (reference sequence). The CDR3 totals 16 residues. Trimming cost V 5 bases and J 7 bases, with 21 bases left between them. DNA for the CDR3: TGTGCCAGTAGTGCGCTCGGGGAGGGGGTGGAGAATGAGCAGTTCTTC. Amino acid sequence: CASSALGEGVENEQFF.

DNA of the CDR3: TGTGCCAGTAGTATCGAGAAGGACACCTATGGCTACACCTTC. It yields the protein CASSIEKDTYGYTF. The genes are TRBV19 and TRBJ1-2; maybe TRBD1 (5 bases). V lost 3 bases and J 4 bases, leaving 12 bases between the germline ends. The V gene's germline CDR1 is LNHDA and CDR2 SQIVND (reference sequence). The CDR3 covers 14 residues.

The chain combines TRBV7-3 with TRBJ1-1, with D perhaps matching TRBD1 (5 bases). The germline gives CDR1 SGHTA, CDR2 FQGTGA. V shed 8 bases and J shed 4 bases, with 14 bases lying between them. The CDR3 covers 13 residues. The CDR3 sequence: CASSAGLATEAFF. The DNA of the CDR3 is TGTGCCAGCTCTGCAGGGTTGGCCACTGAAGCTTTCTTT. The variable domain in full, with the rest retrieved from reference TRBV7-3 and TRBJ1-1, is GAGVSQTPSNKVTEKGKYVELRCDPISGHTALYWYRQSLGQGPEFLIYFQGTGAADDSGLPNDRFFAVRPEGSVSTLKIQRTERGDSAVYLCASSAGLATEAFFGQGTRLTVV.

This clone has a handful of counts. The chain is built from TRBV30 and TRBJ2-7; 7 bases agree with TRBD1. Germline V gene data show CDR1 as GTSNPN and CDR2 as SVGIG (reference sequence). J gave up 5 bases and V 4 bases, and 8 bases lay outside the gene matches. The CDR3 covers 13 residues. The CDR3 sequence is CAWTTKTGNEQYF. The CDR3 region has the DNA TGTGCCTGGACCACCAAGACAGGGAACGAGCAGTACTTC.

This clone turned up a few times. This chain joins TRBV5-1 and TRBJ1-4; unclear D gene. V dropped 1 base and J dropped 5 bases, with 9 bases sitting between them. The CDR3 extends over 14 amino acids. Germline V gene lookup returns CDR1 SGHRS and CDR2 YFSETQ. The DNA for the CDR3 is TGCGCCAGCAGCTTGAGACCGAGGAATGAAAAACTGTTTTTT. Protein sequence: CASSLRPRNEKLFF.

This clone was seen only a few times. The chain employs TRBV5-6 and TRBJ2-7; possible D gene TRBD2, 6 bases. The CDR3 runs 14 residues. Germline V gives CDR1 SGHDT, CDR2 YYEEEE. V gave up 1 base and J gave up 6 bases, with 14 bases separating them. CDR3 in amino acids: CASSLFGSSSEQYF. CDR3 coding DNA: TGTGCCAGCAGCTTGTTCGGGAGTTCGTCCGAGCAGTACTTC.

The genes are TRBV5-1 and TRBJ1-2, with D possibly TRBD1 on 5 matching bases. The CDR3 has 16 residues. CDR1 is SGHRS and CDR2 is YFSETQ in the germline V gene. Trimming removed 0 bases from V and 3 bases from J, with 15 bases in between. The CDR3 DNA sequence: TGCGCCAGCAGCTTGGACGTAGGGGTGGGTTACTATGGCTACACCTTC. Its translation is CASSLDVGVGYYGYTF.

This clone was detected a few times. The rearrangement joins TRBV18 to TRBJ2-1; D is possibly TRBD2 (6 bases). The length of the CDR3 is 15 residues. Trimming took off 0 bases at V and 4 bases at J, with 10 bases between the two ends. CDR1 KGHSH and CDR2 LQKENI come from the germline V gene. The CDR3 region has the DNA TGTGCCAGCTCACCACCGGGACTCCAGTACAATGAGCAGTTCTTC. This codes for CASSPPGLQYNEQFF.

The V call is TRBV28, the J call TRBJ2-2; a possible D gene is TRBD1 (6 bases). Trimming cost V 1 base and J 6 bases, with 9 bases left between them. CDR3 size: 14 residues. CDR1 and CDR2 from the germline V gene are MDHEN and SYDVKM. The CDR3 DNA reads TGTGCCAGCAGTTTATCAGGGGTTTCCGGGGAGCTGTTTTTT. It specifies CASSLSGVSGELFF.

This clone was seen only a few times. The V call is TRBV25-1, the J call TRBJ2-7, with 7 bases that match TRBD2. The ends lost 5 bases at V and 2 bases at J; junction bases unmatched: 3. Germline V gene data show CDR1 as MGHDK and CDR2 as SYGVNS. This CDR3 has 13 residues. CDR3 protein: CASSRAGAYEQYF. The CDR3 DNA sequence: TGTGCCAGCAGTCGCGCGGGAGCCTACGAGCAGTACTTC.